These T cell receptor beta chains were read from a single sample in a study of graft-versus-host responses after intestinal transplantation. The antigens of these receptors remain unknown. Measured with immunoSEQ multiplex PCR; TCRdb has only the in-frame clones, and not every one. The sample yields roughly 80,000 clones, roughly 87% seen once. The material was unstimulated CD8+ T cells sorted from spleen or lymph node cells, obtained before transplant. The receptor set was obtained from a human donor who was the organ donor for an intestinal transplant. The CDR3 runs from the conserved cysteine through the conserved F or W. Each record gives: D gene, V gene, clone size, J gene, CDR3 DNA, CDR3 protein. D genes are given only for firm matches. Clone size is shown for a subset of rows, as once, few, many or a class of expanded clone.

D gene: NA; V gene: TRBV7-3; clone size: NA; J gene: TRBJ1-5; CDR3 DNA: TGTGCCACCCCCCCCAGGCGTTCGGGCAATCAGCCCCAGCATTTT; CDR3 protein: CATPPRRSGNQPQHF
D gene: NA; V gene: TRBV6-4; clone size: NA; J gene: TRBJ1-1; CDR3 DNA: TGTGCCAGCAGTCCCACGGCGGACACTGAAGCTTTCTTT; CDR3 protein: CASSPTADTEAFF
D gene: NA; V gene: TRBV30; clone size: NA; J gene: TRBJ1-1; CDR3 DNA: TGTGCCTGGGGCGACAATGAAGCTTTCTTT; CDR3 protein: CAWGDNEAFF
D gene: NA; V gene: TRBV30; clone size: NA; J gene: TRBJ2-1; CDR3 DNA: TGTGCCTGGAGTTTGCAATCGAGCTCCTACAATGAGCAGTTCTTC; CDR3 protein: CAWSLQSSSYNEQFF
D gene: NA; V gene: TRBV4-1; clone size: NA; J gene: TRBJ2-1; CDR3 DNA: TGCGCCAGCAGCCAAGTGGGGGGCAGTTTAGATGAGCAGTTCTTC; CDR3 protein: CASSQVGGSLDEQFF
D gene: TRBD1; V gene: TRBV19; clone size: few; J gene: TRBJ1-4; CDR3 DNA: TGTGCCAGTAGTACTACCAGGGACAGGGGGCCGGAGGAAAAACTGTTTTTT; CDR3 protein: CASSTTRDRGPEEKLFF
D gene: NA; V gene: TRBV6-6; clone size: NA; J gene: TRBJ2-1; CDR3 DNA: TGTGTTGCAGGCTACAATGAGCAGTTCTTC; CDR3 protein: CVAGYNEQFF
D gene: NA; V gene: TRBV11-2; clone size: once; J gene: TRBJ2-7; CDR3 DNA: TGTGCCAGCAGCTTAGTGCCGTTCCCCCAAGAGCAGTACTTC; CDR3 protein: CASSLVPFPQEQYF
D gene: NA; V gene: TRBV30; clone size: few; J gene: TRBJ2-1; CDR3 DNA: TGTGCCTGGAGTCGACCCGGGGCCCTAAGCTCCTACAATGAGCAGTTCTTC; CDR3 protein: CAWSRPGALSSYNEQFF
D gene: TRBD2; V gene: TRBV4-1; clone size: NA; J gene: TRBJ2-7; CDR3 DNA: TGCGCCAGCAGCCAAACTAGCGGCGTCCACAACGAGCAGTACTTC; CDR3 protein: CASSQTSGVHNEQYF
D gene: TRBD2; V gene: TRBV5-1; clone size: NA; J gene: TRBJ2-1; CDR3 DNA: TGCGCCAGCAGCTTGGGGGGACTAGCGGAATACAATGAGCAGTTCTTC; CDR3 protein: CASSLGGLAEYNEQFF
D gene: NA; V gene: TRBV7-8; clone size: NA; J gene: TRBJ2-1; CDR3 DNA: TGTGCCAGCAGCTTAAATCAGGGCGTGGTCGATGAGCAGTTCTTC; CDR3 protein: CASSLNQGVVDEQFF
D gene: TRBD1; V gene: TRBV15; clone size: NA; J gene: TRBJ2-7; CDR3 DNA: TGTGCCACCAGCAGAGATCAGGGGGTCCCCCAAGAGCAGTACTTC; CDR3 protein: CATSRDQGVPQEQYF
D gene: TRBD1; V gene: TRBV28; clone size: NA; J gene: TRBJ1-1; CDR3 DNA: TGTGCCAGCAGGCTACAGGGGATCCGCACTGAAGCTTTCTTT; CDR3 protein: CASRLQGIRTEAFF
D gene: NA; V gene: TRBV9; clone size: NA; J gene: TRBJ2-3; CDR3 DNA: TGTGCCAGCAGCGTAGAAGGGCTAGCAGATACGCAGTATTTT; CDR3 protein: CASSVEGLADTQYF
D gene: NA; V gene: TRBV4-1; clone size: NA; J gene: TRBJ1-3; CDR3 DNA: TGCGCCAGCAGACAAACAGTTGTGTACTCTGGAAACACCATATATTTT; CDR3 protein: CASRQTVVYSGNTIYF
D gene: NA; V gene: TRBV6-1; clone size: NA; J gene: TRBJ2-1; CDR3 DNA: TGTGCCAGCAGTGACAGGGGTCCAGAAGGAGAGGAGCAGTTCTTC; CDR3 protein: CASSDRGPEGEEQFF
D gene: NA; V gene: TRBV7-7; clone size: NA; J gene: TRBJ2-3; CDR3 DNA: TGTGCCAGCAGCAGACATACCCGGGATACGCAGTATTTT; CDR3 protein: CASSRHTRDTQYF
D gene: NA; V gene: TRBV19; clone size: NA; J gene: TRBJ2-6; CDR3 DNA: TGTGCCAGTAGTATAGTATTAGGGGGGTACTCTGGGGCCAACGTCCTGACTTTC; CDR3 protein: CASSIVLGGYSGANVLTF
D gene: TRBD2; V gene: TRBV6-4; clone size: NA; J gene: TRBJ2-3; CDR3 DNA: TGTGCCAGCAGTGCTAGCGGGGGGAGCGATACGCAGTATTTT; CDR3 protein: CASSASGGSDTQYF
D gene: NA; V gene: TRBV6-1; clone size: NA; J gene: TRBJ1-1; CDR3 DNA: TGTGCCAGCAGTGCGCCCGGACAGCTGTTCATGAACACTGAAGCTTTCTTT; CDR3 protein: CASSAPGQLFMNTEAFF
D gene: NA; V gene: TRBV5-1; clone size: NA; J gene: TRBJ1-2; CDR3 DNA: TGCGCCAGCAGCCCGGGGGGAGGGCATGGCTACACCTTC; CDR3 protein: CASSPGGGHGYTF
D gene: NA; V gene: TRBV5-1; clone size: NA; J gene: TRBJ1-1; CDR3 DNA: TGCGCCAGCAGCTTGGAGGGTGGACAGGCTTTCTTT; CDR3 protein: CASSLEGGQAFF
D gene: NA; V gene: TRBV6-1; clone size: once; J gene: TRBJ2-7; CDR3 DNA: TGTGCCAGCAGTGAAGGATCTCCAGCCGAGCAGTACTTC; CDR3 protein: CASSEGSPAEQYF
D gene: NA; V gene: TRBV6-5; clone size: NA; J gene: TRBJ1-2; CDR3 DNA: TGTGCCAGCAGTTACGGCGCGGAGAACTATGGCTACACCTTC; CDR3 protein: CASSYGAENYGYTF
D gene: TRBD1; V gene: TRBV6-6; clone size: NA; J gene: TRBJ1-4; CDR3 DNA: TGTGCCAGCAGTTACATTGACAGGGACAATGAAAAACTGTTTTTT; CDR3 protein: CASSYIDRDNEKLFF
D gene: NA; V gene: TRBV4-2; clone size: NA; J gene: TRBJ1-4; CDR3 DNA: TGTGCCAGCAGCCAAGAGGCCGGGTTGACTAATGAAAAACTGTTTTTT; CDR3 protein: CASSQEAGLTNEKLFF